This T cell receptor beta chain emerged from a study of blood T cells in healthy people across ages. The donors, all healthy, were Caucasians living in Russia, aged about 6 to 90. Approximately 10 milliliters was the volume of peripheral blood drawn from each donor. With 6 bases removed from V and 5 bases from J, the gap between germline ends came to 12 bases. Germline V gene sequence: CDR1 DFQATT, CDR2 SNEGSKA (reference sequence). CDR3 size: 12 residues. Study outcomes and limitations: The study found TCR beta diversity correlated strongly with naive T cell percentage.

A sample-barcoded 5' primer and a J-beta primer mix were used in a second PCR of roughly 7 to 11 cycles. Each of the samples gave a minimum of 3 million paired-end reads that contained CDR3. MiXCR, applied by TCRdb to the 5' RACE reads, yields one record per CDR3 protein. This table has 1.5 million to 2 million distinct CDR3 sequences, just under 50% appearing once. With respect to this clonotype: What it recognizes is unknown.

The sequence was obtained from a middle-aged woman in good health. Sequenced material: blood. The chain carries TRBV20-1 and TRBJ2-3; D ambiguous. CDR3 sequence: CSATSRRDTQYF. For the CDR3, the DNA is TGCAGTGCCACCTCACGACGAGATACGCAGTATTTT.